This is a list of T cell receptor beta chains from one sample in a study of control samples from healthy donors and cancer patients. Sequenced by immunoSEQ multiplex PCR; TCRdb stores in-frame clones only, minus some. Here the sample spans about 120,000 clones, around 87% being singletons. Sequencing input: blood. These receptor sequences come from a man aged 35 to 55 in good health. Each CDR3 is given with its conserved first and last residue. The D gene is left open where the match is weak. Rows may omit the clone size; those that give it use once, few, many or a size class.

CDR3 DNA: TGTGCCACCAGTGACCCGACTAGCGGGGGAACGGGTGAGCAGTTCTTC
CDR3 protein: CATSDPTSGGTGEQFF
V gene: TRBV24-1
J gene: TRBJ2-1
D gene: TRBD2
clone size: .

CDR3 DNA: TGTGCCAGCAGTTTACAGGGAAACACCATATATTTT
CDR3 protein: CASSLQGNTIYF
V gene: TRBV12-3/TRBV12-4
J gene: TRBJ1-3
D gene: .
clone size: .

CDR3 DNA: TGCGCCAGCAGCCAAGAGACGCGGGGGGCCCGTACGGAGCAGTACTTC
CDR3 protein: CASSQETRGARTEQYF
V gene: TRBV4-1
J gene: TRBJ2-7
D gene: TRBD2
clone size: .

CDR3 DNA: TGTGCCAGCACACGGGGACGCAATCAGCCCCAGCATTTT
CDR3 protein: CASTRGRNQPQHF
V gene: TRBV2
J gene: TRBJ1-5
D gene: .
clone size: few

CDR3 DNA: TGTGCCAGCAGCTTATCCGGGACATCTCGTGGTTCACCCCTCCACTTT
CDR3 protein: CASSLSGTSRGSPLHF
V gene: TRBV13
J gene: TRBJ1-6
D gene: .
clone size: .

CDR3 DNA: TGTGCCAGCAGTACTGGAGACGGGGTCTCTGGAAACACCATATATTTT
CDR3 protein: CASSTGDGVSGNTIYF
V gene: TRBV9
J gene: TRBJ1-3
D gene: .
clone size: .

CDR3 DNA: TGTGCCAGCAGTGAAGGGCCGAATGGCAATCAGCCCCAGCATTTT
CDR3 protein: CASSEGPNGNQPQHF
V gene: TRBV2
J gene: TRBJ1-5
D gene: .
clone size: .

CDR3 DNA: TGTGCCAGCAGCTTAAGACAGGGGTCCTACAATGAGCAGTTCTTC
CDR3 protein: CASSLRQGSYNEQFF
V gene: TRBV7-6
J gene: TRBJ2-1
D gene: TRBD1
clone size: .

CDR3 DNA: TGTGCCACTCAGACAGGGGGCCAAGAGACCCAGTACTTC
CDR3 protein: CATQTGGQETQYF
V gene: TRBV19
J gene: TRBJ2-5
D gene: TRBD1
clone size: .

CDR3 DNA: TGTGCCAGCAGTCAAGTCCCAACGACAGGGGTCTATGGCTACACCTTC
CDR3 protein: CASSQVPTTGVYGYTF
V gene: TRBV6-2/TRBV6-3
J gene: TRBJ1-2
D gene: TRBD1
clone size: .

CDR3 DNA: TGTGCCAGCAGCCCGGACAGGGCTGGAGAAAAACTGTTTTTT
CDR3 protein: CASSPDRAGEKLFF
V gene: TRBV6-6
J gene: TRBJ1-4
D gene: TRBD1
clone size: once

CDR3 DNA: TGTGCCAGTAAGTCCCCGGTTACAGGGACTGGCACTGAAGCTTTCTTT
CDR3 protein: CASKSPVTGTGTEAFF
V gene: TRBV19
J gene: TRBJ1-1
D gene: .
clone size: .

CDR3 DNA: TGTGCCAGCAGTGGGGACAGATACACTGAAGCTTTCTTT
CDR3 protein: CASSGDRYTEAFF
V gene: TRBV25-1
J gene: TRBJ1-1
D gene: TRBD1
clone size: few

CDR3 DNA: TGTGCCAGCAGCTCGATCAACCGTGACAGGGGCCTCTCCTACGAGCAGTACTTC
CDR3 protein: CASSSINRDRGLSYEQYF
V gene: TRBV11-2
J gene: TRBJ2-7
D gene: TRBD1
clone size: .

CDR3 DNA: TGTGCCAGCAGTCGGTTGGTGGGCTATGGCTACACCTTC
CDR3 protein: CASSRLVGYGYTF
V gene: TRBV28
J gene: TRBJ1-2
D gene: .
clone size: once

CDR3 DNA: TGTGCCAGCAGCTTACGACCCACTGGCACTGAAGCTTTCTTT
CDR3 protein: CASSLRPTGTEAFF
V gene: TRBV7-9
J gene: TRBJ1-1
D gene: .
clone size: .

CDR3 DNA: TGTGCCACCTCCGTCCGGGGTGTAGGCACTGAAGCTTTCTTT
CDR3 protein: CATSVRGVGTEAFF
V gene: TRBV10-3
J gene: TRBJ1-1
D gene: .
clone size: .

CDR3 DNA: TGTGCCAGCAGCAAGGACAGGGACTATGGCTACACCTTC
CDR3 protein: CASSKDRDYGYTF
V gene: TRBV21-1
J gene: TRBJ1-2
D gene: .
clone size: .

CDR3 DNA: TGTGCCAGCAGCCAAGACCCCCTTCACTCGGAGACCCAGTACTTC
CDR3 protein: CASSQDPLHSETQYF
V gene: TRBV3-1/TRBV3-2
J gene: TRBJ2-5
D gene: .
clone size: .

CDR3 DNA: TGCGCCAGCAGCCAAACAGGGGTAGGCACTGAAGCTTTCTTT
CDR3 protein: CASSQTGVGTEAFF
V gene: TRBV4-1
J gene: TRBJ1-1
D gene: TRBD1
clone size: few

CDR3 DNA: TGTGCCAGCAGGCAGGGAGATCGAATGAACACTGAAGCTTTCTTT
CDR3 protein: CASRQGDRMNTEAFF
V gene: TRBV2
J gene: TRBJ1-1
D gene: .
clone size: .

CDR3 DNA: TGTGCCAGCTCACCAATGGAGACCCAGTACTTC
CDR3 protein: CASSPMETQYF
V gene: TRBV18
J gene: TRBJ2-5
D gene: .
clone size: .

CDR3 DNA: TGTGCCAGCAGTGACTCCTCCAGCACAGATACGCAGTATTTT
CDR3 protein: CASSDSSSTDTQYF
V gene: TRBV6-4
J gene: TRBJ2-3
D gene: .
clone size: .

CDR3 DNA: TGTGCCAGCAGTTACAAGGCGGGGGGCACAGATACGCAGTATTTT
CDR3 protein: CASSYKAGGTDTQYF
V gene: TRBV6-6
J gene: TRBJ2-3
D gene: TRBD2
clone size: .

CDR3 DNA: TGTGCCAGTAGTATAGAGGCAGGGACCGGGAGGAATGGCTACACCTTC
CDR3 protein: CASSIEAGTGRNGYTF
V gene: TRBV19
J gene: TRBJ1-2
D gene: .
clone size: .

CDR3 DNA: TGTGCCAGCAGCCCGGCGCGGGCGAGGTCCTACGAGCAGTACTTC
CDR3 protein: CASSPARARSYEQYF
V gene: TRBV11-1
J gene: TRBJ2-7
D gene: .
clone size: .

CDR3 DNA: TGTGCCAGCAGTTACCGGGGACAGCGTCTCCTCTACAATGAGCAGTTCTTC
CDR3 protein: CASSYRGQRLLYNEQFF
V gene: TRBV6-2/TRBV6-3
J gene: TRBJ2-1
D gene: TRBD1
clone size: .